These 32 T cell receptor beta chains were sequenced from one sample in a study of blood T cell repertoires in COVID-19. Assay: immunoSEQ multiplex PCR; the TCRdb copy retains only in-frame clones and omits some. The sample consists of 160,000 or so clones, roughly 87% of them appearing once. The specimen was PBMCs or T cells enriched from blood (not recorded which). These TCRs come from a human donor with acute COVID-19. The donor label of this sample is uncertain.

This clone was observed once. The chain has TRBV4-1 and TRBJ1-1; D might be TRBD1 (5 bases). The V end lost 7 bases, the J end lost 5 bases, and 17 bases lay between the germline ends. This CDR3 has 14 residues. Germline V gives CDR1 MGHRA, CDR2 YSYEKL. CDR3 in amino acids: CASTRQFRDTEAFF. CDR3 DNA: TGCGCCAGCACGAGACAATTCAGGGATACTGAAGCTTTCTTT.

V is TRBV5-5 and J is TRBJ2-1, with 10 positions matching TRBD2. Trimming removed 0 bases from V and 7 bases from J; junction bases left unmatched: 10. The CDR3 has 17 residues. The germline CDR1 and CDR2 sequences are SGHKS and YYEKEE (reference sequence). The CDR3 nucleotides read TGTGCCAGCAGCTTGGGGCTAGCGGGGGTCAAAATGAATGAGCAGTTCTTC. This gives the protein CASSLGLAGVKMNEQFF.

This sequence joins TRBV2 and TRBJ2-5; TRBD1 agrees at 8 bases. The CDR3 sequence is 14 residues long. The trim removed 6 bases at V and 5 bases at J, leaving 8 bases unmatched. The germline CDR1 and CDR2 sequences are SNHLY and FYNNEI. CDR3 loop: CASSDQGAGETQYF. The CDR3 DNA follows: TGTGCCAGCAGCGACCAGGGGGCGGGCGAGACCCAGTACTTC.

The gene calls are TRBV3-1 (or the pseudogene TRBV3-2) and TRBJ2-5; TRBD1 might be the D (6 bases). The germline gives CDR1 LGHDT, CDR2 YNNKEL (reference sequence). This CDR3 has 14 residues. V was trimmed by 4 bases and J by 1 base, leaving 10 bases between them. CDR3 sequence reads: CASSPGQSQETQYF. As DNA, the CDR3 is TGTGCCAGCAGCCCGGGACAATCCCAAGAGACCCAGTACTTC.

V and J are TRBV11-3 and TRBJ2-1, with 8 bases fitting TRBD2. Germline V gene sequence: CDR1 SGHNT, CDR2 YENEEA. The CDR3 consists of 14 residues. V shed 0 bases and J 6 bases; nucleotides not matched to a gene: 1. DNA for the CDR3: TGTGCCAGCAGCTTAGACGGGACTAGCAATGAGCAGTTCTTC. Translated: CASSLDGTSNEQFF.

The chain employs TRBV19 and TRBJ2-1, with D tentatively TRBD2 (6 bases). Germline CDR1 is LNHDA and CDR2 is SQIVND (reference sequence). Trimming removed 3 bases at V and 0 bases at J, with 6 bases between. The CDR3 totals 14 residues. CDR3 DNA: TGTGCCAGTAGTATCGGGAGCTCCTACAATGAGCAGTTCTTC. This encodes CASSIGSSYNEQFF.

This chain connects TRBV6-5 to TRBJ1-2; D is ambiguous. CDR1 is MNHEY, CDR2 SVGAGI, per germline. V was shortened by 2 bases and J by 3 bases, with 10 bases between the two germline ends. The CDR3 sequence is 14 residues long. CDR3 sequence: CASSYTRNYYGYTF. The DNA for the CDR3 is TGTGCCAGCAGTTACACCAGGAATTACTATGGCTACACCTTC.

The rearrangement links TRBV30 to TRBJ1-3; D possibly corresponds to TRBD1 (6 bases). Trimming left V 2 bases short and J 4 bases short, with 9 bases between. The germline CDR1 and CDR2 sequences are GTSNPN and SVGIG (reference sequence). CDR3 length: 13 amino acids. The CDR3 sequence is CAWSWGRGNTIYF. Written as DNA, the CDR3 is TGTGCCTGGAGTTGGGGGCGCGGAAACACCATATATTTT.

The chain has TRBV13 and TRBJ1-2; D remains ambiguous. CDR1 PRHDT and CDR2 FYEKMQ come from the germline V gene (reference sequence). The CDR3 consists of 15 residues. Trimming removed 0 bases from V and 4 bases from J, with 12 bases in between. CDR3 protein: CASSLGRPRGYGYTF. Here the CDR3 DNA reads TGTGCCAGCAGCTTAGGAAGGCCGCGGGGCTATGGCTACACCTTC.

The chain couples TRBV5-4 to TRBJ2-2, with 8 bases lining up with TRBD1. V lost 4 bases, J lost 6 bases, and 8 bases stayed unmatched. Germline V gene lookup returns CDR1 SGHNT and CDR2 YYREEE (reference sequence). The CDR3 loop spans 15 amino acids. The CDR3, as DNA: TGTGCCAGCAGCCCGAGTCCGACAGGGGCCGGGGAGCTGTTTTTT. As protein: CASSPSPTGAGELFF.

The V gene is TRBV6-5, the J gene TRBJ1-6, with a possible D match to TRBD1 (6 bases). V gave up 2 bases and J gave up 9 bases, with 11 bases separating them. The CDR3 is 14 residues long. Germline loops: CDR1 MNHEY, CDR2 SVGAGI. CDR3: CASSYAQGSSPLHF. In nucleotides, the CDR3 is TGTGCCAGCAGTTACGCACAGGGAAGTTCACCCCTCCACTTT.

The rearrangement joins TRBV6-5 to TRBJ2-1; 7 bases agree with TRBD1. Germline values: CDR1 MNHEY, CDR2 SVGAGI. The J segment lost 0 bases and the V segment lost 5 bases, leaving 4 bases of the junction unmatched. This CDR3 has 15 residues. The CDR3 DNA is TGTGCCAGCAGTCCAACAGGGGACTCCTACAATGAGCAGTTCTTC. It encodes CASSPTGDSYNEQFF.

This clone was observed a few times. The chain combines TRBV3-1 (or the pseudogene TRBV3-2) with TRBJ1-2; D might be TRBD1 (6 bases). CDR1 and CDR2 from the germline V gene are LGHDT and YNNKEL (reference sequence). The V gene lost 4 bases and the J gene lost 5 bases, with 11 bases spanning the gap. The CDR3 extends over 13 amino acids. The CDR3 spells CASSPGQIYGYTF. As DNA, the CDR3 is TGTGCCAGCAGCCCCGGACAGATATATGGCTACACCTTC.

CDR3 nucleotides: TGCGCCAGCAGCCAAGATCTCGGCAGGGGTGGTCAGCCCCAGCATTTT. Its translation is CASSQDLGRGGQPQHF. V and J are TRBV4-3 and TRBJ1-5; D may be TRBD1 (6 bases). Germline CDR1 LGHNA, CDR2 YSLEER. Between the trimmed V and J ends, which lost 0 bases and 6 bases, there was a span of 15 bases. This CDR3 has 16 amino acids.

V and J are TRBV5-4 and TRBJ1-1; 10 bases agree with TRBD1. CDR1 SGHNT and CDR2 YYREEE come from the germline V gene (reference sequence). CDR3 length equals 14 residues. The V and J ends lost 2 bases and 6 bases, in that order; junction bases with no gene match: 4. The CDR3 DNA reads TGTGCCAGCAGCTTTTCCGACAGGGGGCCTGAAGCTTTCTTT. It translates to CASSFSDRGPEAFF.

This clone was recorded only once. V is TRBV7-2 and J is TRBJ1-1; TRBD1 matches at 8 bases. This CDR3 contains 15 residues. CDR1 is SGHTA, CDR2 FQGNSA, per germline. After removal of 4 bases from V and 5 bases from J, the junction contained 9 bases not matched to a gene. CDR3 amino acids: CASSSGQGRTTEAFF. CDR3 in DNA: TGTGCCAGCAGCTCCGGACAGGGACGAACGACTGAAGCTTTCTTT.

The rearrangement joins TRBV6-2 or TRBV6-3 to TRBJ1-5; TRBD1 agrees at 8 bases. V was clipped by 4 bases and J by 2 bases; unmatched bases: 4. The CDR3 contains 15 residues. Per germline, CDR1 MNHEY and CDR2 SVGEGT. The CDR3 loop is CASSSDRGGNQPQHF. CDR3 nucleotide sequence: TGTGCCAGCAGTTCCGACAGGGGAGGCAATCAGCCCCAGCATTTT.

This clone has just one count. CDR3 loop: CATSGTWTDTQYF. The CDR3, as DNA: TGTGCCACCAGTGGGACATGGACAGATACGCAGTATTTT. The rearrangement joins TRBV24-1 to TRBJ2-3, with D perhaps matching TRBD1 (5 bases). This CDR3 is built from 13 residues. CDR1 is KGHDR, CDR2 SFDVKD, per germline. Trimming cost V 5 bases and J 3 bases, with 8 bases left between them.

The chain uses TRBV27 and TRBJ2-1; D gene uncertain. V lost 0 bases to trimming and J lost 4 bases, with 7 bases between them. This CDR3 spans 14 amino acids. In germline, CDR1 is MNHEY, CDR2 SMNVEV (reference sequence). The CDR3, as DNA: TGTGCCAGCAGTTTATCTCTCCTATACAATGAGCAGTTCTTC. As protein: CASSLSLLYNEQFF.

This clone was counted a few times. J is TRBJ1-1 and V is TRBV18; 10 bases align to TRBD1. J was trimmed by 8 bases and V by 3 bases; bases with no gene match: 6. The CDR3 has 14 amino acids. Germline CDR1 and CDR2: KGHSH and LQKENI. CDR3 nucleotide sequence: TGTGCCAGCTCACCCGGGACAGGGGTTAGGGAAGCTTTCTTT. Translating gives CASSPGTGVREAFF.

J is TRBJ1-2 and V is TRBV27, with D uncertain. This CDR3 is 16 amino acids long. Looked up from germline, CDR1 is MNHEY and CDR2 is SMNVEV (reference sequence). V lost 1 base to trimming and J lost 6 bases, with 18 bases between them. CDR3 coding DNA: TGTGCCAGCAGTTTATACCAGGTTACGAACAGAAATGGCTACACCTTC. This encodes CASSLYQVTNRNGYTF.

V is TRBV5-6 and J is TRBJ1-4; D perhaps matches TRBD1 (6 bases). CDR3 length equals 15 residues. Trimming stripped 4 bases from V and 8 bases from J, with 18 bases between. Looked up from germline, CDR1 is SGHDT and CDR2 is YYEEEE. The CDR3 sequence: CASSPGGRGREKLFF. Here the CDR3 DNA reads TGTGCCAGCAGCCCTGGGGGCAGGGGAAGAGAAAAACTGTTTTTT. The full variable domain, in which reference TRBV5-6 and TRBJ1-4 provide the parts outside the CDR3, is DAGVTQSPTHLIKTRGQQVTLRCSPKSGHDTVSWYQQALGQGPQFIFQYYEEEERQRGNFPDRFSGHQFPNYSSELNVNALLLGDSALYLCASSPGGRGREKLFFGSGTQLSVL.

V gene TRBV4-2 combines with J gene TRBJ2-7; D is ambiguous. The CDR3 is made up of 13 amino acids. V shed 0 bases and J shed 0 bases, with 3 bases lying between them. The germline V gene has CDR1 LGHNA and CDR2 YNFKEQ. In nucleotides, the CDR3 is TGTGCCAGCAGCCAAGACAGCTCCTACGAGCAGTACTTC. It yields the protein CASSQDSSYEQYF.

This chain connects TRBV4-2 to TRBJ2-3; possibly TRBD2 for D (5 bases). Germline assignment: CDR1 LGHNA and CDR2 YNFKEQ. Trimming removed 1 base from V and 2 bases from J, with 7 bases in between. This CDR3 is 14 amino acids long. Here the CDR3 DNA reads TGTGCCAGCAGCCAAGGAGGGATCACAGATACGCAGTATTTT. Encoded protein: CASSQGGITDTQYF.

The chain employs TRBV5-1 and TRBJ2-7; TRBD1 might be the D (5 bases). Trimming removed 0 bases from V and 1 base from J, with 11 bases in between. Looked up from germline, CDR1 is SGHRS and CDR2 is YFSETQ. The CDR3 loop spans 15 amino acids. CDR3 coding DNA: TGCGCCAGCAGCTTGGCGCAGGGCTTTTCCTACGAGCAGTACTTC. Its protein is CASSLAQGFSYEQYF. The variable domain in full, completed from reference TRBV5-1 and TRBJ2-7, reads KAGVTQTPRYLIKTRGQQVTLSCSPISGHRSVSWYQQTPGQGLQFLFEYFSETQRNKGNFPGRFSGRQFSNSRSEMNVSTLELGDSALYLCASSLAQGFSYEQYFGPGTRLTVT.

This clone was counted between two and nine times. This CDR3 reads CARGQGLNSPLHF. CDR3 sequence (DNA): TGTGCTCGAGGACAGGGCTTGAATTCACCCCTCCACTTT. This chain connects TRBV30 to TRBJ1-6; 8 bases are shared with TRBD1. CDR1 is GTSNPN and CDR2 is SVGIG in the germline V gene (reference sequence). The CDR3 totals 13 residues.

The chain employs TRBV21-1 and TRBJ2-3; the table calls TRBD1, which could not be checked here. TRBV21-1 is flagged as a pseudogene. The CDR3 contains 16 residues. The CDR3: CASSNLDRGPTDTQYF. CDR3 bases: TGTGCCAGCAGCAACCTCGACAGGGGGCCCACAGATACGCAGTATTTT.

V and J are TRBV19 and TRBJ2-7; 7 nucleotides agree with TRBD1. CDR1 and CDR2 from the germline V gene are LNHDA and SQIVND (reference sequence). There are 11 residues in the CDR3. V dropped 6 bases and J dropped 4; count of bases not matched to a gene: 0. In DNA form, the CDR3 reads TGTGCCAGTAGGGACAGGTACGAGCAGTACTTC. It translates to CASRDRYEQYF.

The rearrangement joins TRBV9 to TRBJ2-5; 9 bases match TRBD2. CDR1 is SGDLS and CDR2 is YYNGEE in the germline V gene. V dropped 0 bases and J dropped 5; count of bases not matched to a gene: 2. The CDR3 extends over 14 amino acids. The CDR3 region is CASSVGSGGETQYF. CDR3 nucleotide sequence: TGTGCCAGCAGCGTAGGAAGCGGGGGGGAGACCCAGTACTTC.

The chain recombines TRBV5-1 with TRBJ2-1; D may be TRBD2 (5 bases). Germline V CDR1 and CDR2: SGHRS, YFSETQ. The CDR3 spans 15 residues. Trimming took 5 bases from V and 7 from J, leaving 19 bases between them. CDR3 sequence (DNA): TGCGCCAGCAGGACTGCGCGGGCAACACGGAATGAGCAGTTCTTC. It yields the protein CASRTARATRNEQFF.

The V and J genes are TRBV7-2 and TRBJ2-7; TRBD1 might be the D (6 bases). Germline lookup yields CDR1 SGHTA and CDR2 FQGNSA. V lost 5 bases, J lost 5 bases, and 13 bases lay in between. The CDR3 loop spans 13 amino acids. The CDR3 here is CASSAQGLNEQYF. Written as DNA, the CDR3 is TGTGCCAGCAGCGCACAGGGTCTCAACGAGCAGTACTTC.

The rearrangement uses TRBV6-5 and TRBJ2-5; TRBD1 agrees at 11 bases. Germline CDR1 reads MNHEY; CDR2 reads SVGAGI. Unmatched junction bases numbered 6, after V lost 6 bases and J lost 3 bases. CDR3 length equals 15 residues. CDR3 residues: CASSHWTGGEETQYF. CDR3 in DNA: TGTGCCAGCAGCCATTGGACAGGGGGCGAAGAGACCCAGTACTTC.